This T cell receptor beta chain was recovered during a study of T cells in Graves' hyperthyroidism and ophthalmopathy. Findings and caveats of the study: Ophthalmopathy cases were set apart from stable hyperthyroidism by a 13 V-J model. The model foresaw ophthalmopathy a median about 6.5 months prior to onset.

Trimming removed 3 bases from V and 4 bases from J, with 10 bases in between. The CDR3 spans 13 residues. Germline V CDR1 and CDR2: SEHNR, FQNEAQ (reference sequence). This clonotype was detected many times. Its antigen is as yet unknown. Amplification of TCR beta CDR3 regions used RNA as the template. Using the HTBI primer set, a first-round RT-PCR was run on the TCR CDR3. Via MiXCR, TCRdb re-called the multiplex PCR reads, giving one row per CDR3 protein. Seen here are 610,000 or so distinct CDR3 sequences, just over 45% observed once, and the top ten hold around 8%. This chain connects TRBV7-9 to TRBJ2-7, with D hard to call. This sequence originates from a woman in her late teens or twenties with Graves' hyperthyroidism. Sequencing used peripheral blood or thyroid tissue (not recorded which). The CDR3: CASSLAAAYEQYF. In DNA, the CDR3 is TGTGCCAGCAGCTTGGCGGCAGCGTACGAGCAGTACTTC.